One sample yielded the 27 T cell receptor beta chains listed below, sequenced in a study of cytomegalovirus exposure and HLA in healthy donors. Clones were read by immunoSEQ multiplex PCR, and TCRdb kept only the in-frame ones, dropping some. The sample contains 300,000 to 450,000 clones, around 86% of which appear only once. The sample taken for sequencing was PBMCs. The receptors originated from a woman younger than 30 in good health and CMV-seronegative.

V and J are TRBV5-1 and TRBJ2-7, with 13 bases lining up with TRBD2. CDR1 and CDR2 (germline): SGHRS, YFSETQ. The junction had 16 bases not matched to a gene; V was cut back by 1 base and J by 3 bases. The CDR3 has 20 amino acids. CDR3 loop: CASSLNRRLAGGHGSYEQYF. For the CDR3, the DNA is TGCGCCAGCAGCTTGAACCGCCGACTAGCGGGGGGTCACGGCAGCTACGAGCAGTACTTC.

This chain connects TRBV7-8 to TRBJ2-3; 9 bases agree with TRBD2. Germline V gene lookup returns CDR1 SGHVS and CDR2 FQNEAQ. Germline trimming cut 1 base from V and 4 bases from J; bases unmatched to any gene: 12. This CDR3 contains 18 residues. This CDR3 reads CASSLVRTSVKGADTQYF. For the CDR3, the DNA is TGTGCCAGCAGCTTAGTGCGGACTAGCGTCAAGGGCGCAGATACGCAGTATTTT.

The CDR3 coding sequence is TGTGCCAGCAGCTTGTGGGGTCTAGCGGGGAGCTCCTACGAGCAGTACTTC. Residues: CASSLWGLAGSSYEQYF. The rearrangement joins TRBV5-4 to TRBJ2-7; 9 bases match TRBD2. Germline V gene lookup returns CDR1 SGHNT and CDR2 YYREEE (reference sequence). Trimming at V came to 1 base and at J to 0 bases, leaving 8 bases not matched to a gene. CDR3 length: 17 residues.

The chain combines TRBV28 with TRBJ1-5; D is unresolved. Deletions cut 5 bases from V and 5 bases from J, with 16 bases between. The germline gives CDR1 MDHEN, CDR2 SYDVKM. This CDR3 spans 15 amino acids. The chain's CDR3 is CASSLPAGRHQPQHF. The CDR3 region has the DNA TGTGCCAGCAGTCTGCCGGCGGGCCGCCATCAGCCCCAGCATTTT.

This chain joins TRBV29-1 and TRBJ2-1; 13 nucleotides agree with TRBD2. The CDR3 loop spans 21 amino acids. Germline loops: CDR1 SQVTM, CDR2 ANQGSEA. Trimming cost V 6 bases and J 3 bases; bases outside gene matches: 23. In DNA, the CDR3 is TGCAGCGTATACACTAGCGGGGGGGCTCGCTTGGAGATGGGGATCTACAATGAGCAGTTCTTC. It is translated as CSVYTSGGARLEMGIYNEQFF.

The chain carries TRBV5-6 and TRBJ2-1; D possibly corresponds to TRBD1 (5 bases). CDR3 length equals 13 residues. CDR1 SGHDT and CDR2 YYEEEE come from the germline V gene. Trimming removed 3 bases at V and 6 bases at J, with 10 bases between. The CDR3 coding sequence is TGTGCCAGCAGCTCGTGGCAGGGCAATGAGCAGTTCTTC. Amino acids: CASSSWQGNEQFF.

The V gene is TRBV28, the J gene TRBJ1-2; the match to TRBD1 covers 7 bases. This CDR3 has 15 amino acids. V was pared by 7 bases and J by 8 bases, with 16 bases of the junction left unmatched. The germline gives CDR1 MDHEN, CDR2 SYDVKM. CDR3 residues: CASTPLRQGLRGYTF. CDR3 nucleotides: TGTGCCAGCACCCCCCTCAGACAGGGTTTGAGGGGCTACACCTTC.

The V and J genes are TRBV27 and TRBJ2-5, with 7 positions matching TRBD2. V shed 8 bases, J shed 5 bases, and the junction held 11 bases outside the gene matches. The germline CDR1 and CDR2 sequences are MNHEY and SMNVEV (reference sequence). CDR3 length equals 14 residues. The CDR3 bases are TGTGCCAGCTCGGGAAGAGGGGAGGGCGAGACCCAGTACTTC. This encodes CASSGRGEGETQYF.

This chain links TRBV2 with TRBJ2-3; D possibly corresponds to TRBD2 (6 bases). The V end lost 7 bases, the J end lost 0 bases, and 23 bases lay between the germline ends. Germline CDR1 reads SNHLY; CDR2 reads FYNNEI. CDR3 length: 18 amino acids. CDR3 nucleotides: TGTGCCAGCAATTCGCGGGGCCTCCGACTATATAGCACAGATACGCAGTATTTT. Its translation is CASNSRGLRLYSTDTQYF.

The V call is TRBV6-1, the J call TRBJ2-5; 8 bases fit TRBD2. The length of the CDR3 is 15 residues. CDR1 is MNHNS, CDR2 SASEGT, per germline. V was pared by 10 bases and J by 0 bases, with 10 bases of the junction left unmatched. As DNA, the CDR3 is TGTGCCACCGATTTACGGGGGGGCGACCAAGAGACCCAGTACTTC. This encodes CATDLRGGDQETQYF.

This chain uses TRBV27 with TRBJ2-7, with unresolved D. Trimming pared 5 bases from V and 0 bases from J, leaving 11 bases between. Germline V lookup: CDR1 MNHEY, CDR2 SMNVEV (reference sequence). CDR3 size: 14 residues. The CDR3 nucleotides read TGTGCCAGCAGTCCCTCAGCGTACTCCTACGAGCAGTACTTC. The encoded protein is CASSPSAYSYEQYF.

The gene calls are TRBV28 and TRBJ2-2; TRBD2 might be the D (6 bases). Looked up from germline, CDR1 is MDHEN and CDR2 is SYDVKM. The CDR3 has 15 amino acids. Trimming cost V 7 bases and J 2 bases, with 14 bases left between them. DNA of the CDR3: TGTGCCAGCAAGGAAGGAGGGAGTAACACCGGGGAGCTGTTTTTT. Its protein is CASKEGGSNTGELFF.

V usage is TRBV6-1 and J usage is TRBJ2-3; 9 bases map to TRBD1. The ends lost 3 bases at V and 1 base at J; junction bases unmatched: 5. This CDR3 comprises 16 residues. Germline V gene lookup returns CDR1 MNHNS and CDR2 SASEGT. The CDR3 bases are TGTGCCAGCAGTGAGGACAGGGGTAGTGGCACAGATACGCAGTATTTT. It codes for CASSEDRGSGTDTQYF.

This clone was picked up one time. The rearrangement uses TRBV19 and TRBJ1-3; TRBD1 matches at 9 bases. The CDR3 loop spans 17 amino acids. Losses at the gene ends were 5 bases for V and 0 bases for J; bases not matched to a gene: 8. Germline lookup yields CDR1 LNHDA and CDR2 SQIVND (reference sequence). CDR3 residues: CASSAPGQGLSGNTIYF. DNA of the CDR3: TGTGCCAGTAGTGCACCGGGACAGGGTCTCTCTGGAAACACCATATATTTT.

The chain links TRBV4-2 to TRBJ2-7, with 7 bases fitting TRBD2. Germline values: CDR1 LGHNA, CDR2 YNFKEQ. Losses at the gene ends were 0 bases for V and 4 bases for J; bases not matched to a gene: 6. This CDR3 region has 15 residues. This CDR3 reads CASSQDFGGTYEQYF. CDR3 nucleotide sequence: TGTGCCAGCAGCCAAGATTTCGGGGGGACTTACGAGCAGTACTTC.

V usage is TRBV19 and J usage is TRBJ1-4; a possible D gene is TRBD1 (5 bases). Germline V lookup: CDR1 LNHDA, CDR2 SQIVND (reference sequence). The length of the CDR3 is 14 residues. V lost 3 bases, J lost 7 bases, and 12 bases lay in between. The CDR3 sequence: CASSIGGWGEKLFF. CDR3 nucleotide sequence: TGTGCCAGTAGTATCGGGGGATGGGGTGAAAAACTGTTTTTT.

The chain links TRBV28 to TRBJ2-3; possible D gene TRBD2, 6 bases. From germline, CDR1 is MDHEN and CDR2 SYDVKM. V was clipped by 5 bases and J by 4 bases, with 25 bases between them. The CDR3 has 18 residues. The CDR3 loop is CASSQFPPVRRRADTQYF. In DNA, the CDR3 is TGTGCCAGCAGTCAGTTCCCCCCTGTGAGGAGGAGGGCAGATACGCAGTATTTT.

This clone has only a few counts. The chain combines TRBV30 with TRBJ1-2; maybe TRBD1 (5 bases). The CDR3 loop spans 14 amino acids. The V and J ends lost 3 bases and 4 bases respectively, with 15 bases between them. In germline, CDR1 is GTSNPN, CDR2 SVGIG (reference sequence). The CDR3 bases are TGTGCCTGGAGGCCCAGGGTGACGGGCTATGGCTACACCTTC. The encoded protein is CAWRPRVTGYGYTF.

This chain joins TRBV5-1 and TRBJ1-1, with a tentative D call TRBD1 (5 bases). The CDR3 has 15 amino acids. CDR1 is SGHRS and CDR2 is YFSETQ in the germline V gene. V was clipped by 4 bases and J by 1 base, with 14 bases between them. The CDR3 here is CASSPDNFRNTEAFF. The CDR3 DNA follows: TGCGCCAGCAGCCCGGACAACTTTAGGAACACTGAAGCTTTCTTT.

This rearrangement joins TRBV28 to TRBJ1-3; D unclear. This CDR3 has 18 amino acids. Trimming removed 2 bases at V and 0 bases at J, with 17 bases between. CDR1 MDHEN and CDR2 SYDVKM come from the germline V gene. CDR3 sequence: CASSLSGWADFSGNTIYF. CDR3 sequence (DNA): TGTGCCAGCAGTTTAAGCGGTTGGGCAGACTTCTCTGGAAACACCATATATTTT.

The CDR3 is CASSFTGVRQFF. CDR3 DNA: TGTGCCAGCAGTTTCACAGGGGTAAGGCAGTTCTTC. The V call is TRBV28, the J call TRBJ2-1; 7 bases are shared with TRBD1. The V gene's germline CDR1 is MDHEN and CDR2 SYDVKM. V lost 3 bases, J lost 12 bases, and 5 bases stayed unmatched. The CDR3 loop spans 12 amino acids. Combining the CDR3 with reference TRBV28 and TRBJ2-1 gives the whole variable domain DVKVTQSSRYLVKRTGEKVFLECVQDMDHENMFWYRQDPGLGLRLIYFSYDVKMKEKGDIPEGYSVSREKKERFSLILESASTNQTSMYLCASSFTGVRQFFGPGTRLTVL.

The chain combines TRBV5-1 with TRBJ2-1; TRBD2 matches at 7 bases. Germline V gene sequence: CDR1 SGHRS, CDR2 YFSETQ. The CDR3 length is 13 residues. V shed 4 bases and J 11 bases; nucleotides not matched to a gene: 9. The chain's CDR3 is CASSIDPGLKQFF. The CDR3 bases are TGCGCCAGCAGCATTGATCCGGGACTAAAGCAGTTCTTC.

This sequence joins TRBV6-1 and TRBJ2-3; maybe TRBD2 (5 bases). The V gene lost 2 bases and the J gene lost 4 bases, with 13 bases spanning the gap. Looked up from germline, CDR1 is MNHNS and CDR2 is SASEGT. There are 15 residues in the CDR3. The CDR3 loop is CASSEQLVQPDTQYF. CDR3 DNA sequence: TGTGCCAGCAGTGAACAACTAGTTCAGCCAGATACGCAGTATTTT.

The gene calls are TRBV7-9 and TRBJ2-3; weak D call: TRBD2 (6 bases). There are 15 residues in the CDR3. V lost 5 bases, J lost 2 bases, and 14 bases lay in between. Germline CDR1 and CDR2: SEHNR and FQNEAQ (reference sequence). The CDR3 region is CASSQTGVSTDTQYF. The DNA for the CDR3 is TGTGCCAGCAGCCAGACGGGAGTATCCACAGATACGCAGTATTTT.

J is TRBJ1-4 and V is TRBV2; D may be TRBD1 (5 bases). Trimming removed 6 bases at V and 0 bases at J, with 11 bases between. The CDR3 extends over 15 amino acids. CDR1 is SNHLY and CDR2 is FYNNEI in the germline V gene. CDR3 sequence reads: CASRTDITTNEKLFF. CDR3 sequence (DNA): TGTGCCAGCAGGACAGACATCACAACTAATGAAAAACTGTTTTTT.

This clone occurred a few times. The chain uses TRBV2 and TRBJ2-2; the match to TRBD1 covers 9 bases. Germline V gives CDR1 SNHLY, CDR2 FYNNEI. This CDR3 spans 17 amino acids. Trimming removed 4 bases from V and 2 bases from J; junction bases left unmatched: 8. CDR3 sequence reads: CASSGRTGAFNTGELFF. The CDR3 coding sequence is TGTGCCAGCAGTGGAAGGACAGGGGCGTTCAACACCGGGGAGCTGTTTTTT.

Written as DNA, the CDR3 is TGTGCCAGCACCAGGACAGTGTCCTCCTACGAGCAGTACTTC. Residues: CASTRTVSSYEQYF. The rearrangement uses TRBV2 and TRBJ2-7; perhaps TRBD1 as D (6 bases). V lost 7 bases and J 0 bases, leaving 13 bases between the germline ends. CDR3 length: 14 residues. Germline loops: CDR1 SNHLY, CDR2 FYNNEI. Based on the CDR3 plus reference TRBV2 and TRBJ2-7, the full variable domain is EPEVTQTPSHQVTQMGQEVILRCVPISNHLYFYWYRQILGQKVEFLVSFYNNEISEKSEIFDDQFSVERPDGSNFTLKIRSTKLEDSAMYFCASTRTVSSYEQYFGPGTRLTVT.